This T cell receptor beta chain appears in the sequencing data of a study of PD-1 blockade in classical Hodgkin lymphoma (dated by TCRdb to about 2020). Regarding the study in general: Nivolumab dosing was 3 mg/kg intravenously every 2 weeks, continuing until either disease progression or unacceptable toxicity. The study used CyTOF and TCR beta sequencing to define a peripheral blood immune signature of response to PD-1 blockade in classical Hodgkin lymphoma.

For CDR1 and CDR2, the germline V gene (reference sequence) lists SGHNT and YYREEE. Trimming removed 5 bases from V and 5 bases from J, leaving 12 bases between the germline ends. From the cysteine through the phenylalanine, the CDR3 covers 13 amino acids. Of all the DNA, just the CDR3 is kept, 39 bases in frame from base 1. The investigation overall reported the following: The study was limited to a single clinical trial cohort, and causes of repertoire differences, possibly disease activity or prior therapy, remained undefined. A significant rise by C4D1 was seen in CD4+ but not CD8+ TCR diversity (p=0.0027 vs p=0.16), with the rise being most apparent in complete responders (p=0.02). Patients starting nivolumab less than 1 year after ASCT had lower diversity and were excluded from later analyses to avoid confounding by immune reconstitution. Among trial patients, those achieving complete response had baseline diversity similar to that of newly diagnosed patients, while diversity was significantly lower in partial responders and progressors. Baseline TCR diversity was reported to be lower in newly diagnosed patients than in healthy donors, and even lower in relapsed/refractory patients.

The Qiagen DNeasy kit was used to extract genomic DNA both from unsorted PBMCs and from the negatively selected CD4+ and CD8+ fractions. TCR beta CDR3 regions were subjected to amplification by immunoSEQ multiplex PCR with primers that anneal to V and J segments. A synthetic immune receptor repertoire was used to minimize amplification bias, and any remaining bias was removed computationally after sequencing. Per the authors' processing: Custom Python scripts were used to quantify repertoire diversity as the Shannon entropy index. The unsorted, CD4+ and CD8+ repertoires were each analyzed separately, with the exception of combined analyses, where CD4+ and CD8+ sequences were merged in silico. Clonal expansion was defined as a frequency increase of at least 2-fold after treatment compared with C1D1, and clones undetected at baseline were assigned a pseudocount of 0.5. Singleton clones were defined as clones with 0 or 1 copy at C1D1, and non-singleton clones were defined as clones with 2 or more copies. Clones expanded in unsorted samples were assigned a CD4+, CD8+ or unknown annotation through matching of protein sequences in sorted samples from the same patient. Wilcoxon tests on paired samples were used to test diversity changes from C1D1 to C4D1. In its TCRdb copy, this immuneACCESS table keeps in-frame sequences only and misses some clones. Where compared with another copy, unresolved V genes explain less than half of these, and the others have no known cause. For V, J and clone size, that table is used; D and trimming come from the DNA. The sample records 43,000 or so clones, about 90% of which are singletons. Together, the top ten hold about 8.9% of the sample.

For this clone: What this receptor recognizes is not known. No quality values exist for individual bases; no much larger clone is one base distant.

In light of the paper, this sample's time point label describes: cycle 1 day 1 (C1D1), immediately before nivolumab initiation. Relapse after autologous stem cell transplantation had occurred in all trial patients, and cohorts A, B and C were distinguished by prior brentuximab vedotin exposure. The trial cohort included 45 to 65 patients with relapsed/refractory classical Hodgkin lymphoma, and each patient had a best overall response of complete response, partial response or progressive disease. Trial patients were treated with single-agent nivolumab in the multi-cohort phase II CheckMate 205 trial. An independent review committee assessed best overall response using the 2007 International Working Group response criteria. PBMCs from the trial were collected at three points: immediately before nivolumab initiation (C1D1), and during therapy at cycle 2 day 1 and cycle 4 day 1. After peripheral blood was drawn into 8 mL Vacutainer Cell Preparation Tubes, PBMCs were isolated by centrifugation and then cryopreserved.

The starting material was peripheral blood mononuclear cells (PBMCs), obtained at baseline. This clonotype originated in a human donor with classical Hodgkin lymphoma. The rearranged segments are TRBV5-4 and TRBJ2-3; the D region may be TRBD1 or TRBD2, each matching 5 bases equally. The CDR3 amino acid sequence is: CASRPRDEDTQYF. The bases read TGTGCCAGCAGACCTCGGGACGAAGATACGCAGTATTTT.